This paragraph covers one T cell receptor beta chain sequence. Antigen unknown. This specimen belongs to a study of T cells in localized non-small cell lung cancer. General observations from the study: Higher blood T cell density tracked longer overall survival. Peak T cell clonality was found in uninvolved adjacent lung, exceeding tumor. Median around 54 top-100 tumor clones were shared with paired adjacent lung.

CDR1 and CDR2 (germline): MNHEY, SMNVEV (reference sequence). With 5 bases removed from V and 4 bases from J, the gap between germline ends came to 26 bases. The CDR3 length is 19 residues. Libraries were prepared by immunoSEQ multiplex PCR; TCRdb keeps only in-frame clonotypes and omits some of them. The data show 30,000 to 35,000 clones, around nine tenths seen once. The chain uses TRBV27 and TRBJ1-4, with D possibly matching TRBD1 (5 bases). This TCR was recovered from a woman aged 35 to 69 with stage I lung adenocarcinoma. The input for sequencing was peripheral blood, taken before any cancer treatment. Here the CDR3 DNA reads TGTGCCAGCAGTATCGTCGGCGGTCTGAAGGGGTTATTTAATGAAAAACTGTTTTTT. It is translated as CASSIVGGLKGLFNEKLFF.